This entry lists 4 T cell receptor beta chains sequenced from one sample in a study of technical replicates of blood from several donors. Assay: immunoSEQ multiplex PCR; the TCRdb copy retains only in-frame clones and omits some. The repertoire has 50,000 to 70,000 clones, approximately 90% of them found once; the top ten carry 4.6%. What was sequenced was PBMCs. These receptors were taken from a human donor in good health. Some clones in this sample may be carry-over from other donors' samples.

The chain links TRBV4-3 to TRBJ2-1; TRBD2 might be the D (7 bases). The CDR3 consists of 19 residues. V shed 0 bases and J shed 15 bases, with 33 bases lying between them. Germline V gives CDR1 LGHNA, CDR2 YSLEER. CDR3 DNA: TGCGCCAGCAGCCAAGATTGGACACGGTTTAACGGGGGGCATGGGGCTTTGTTCTTC. This sequence encodes CASSQDWTRFNGGHGALFF.

The V gene is TRBV2, the J gene TRBJ1-4; TRBD1 agrees at 8 bases. The CDR3 extends over 14 amino acids. In germline, CDR1 is SNHLY, CDR2 FYNNEI. V lost 5 bases and J lost 8; bases outside the gene matches: 7. As DNA, the CDR3 is TGTGCCAGCAGTCTAGACAGGGGAAGCGAAAAACTGTTTTTT. Residues: CASSLDRGSEKLFF.

The V and J genes are TRBV2 and TRBJ1-1; 7 bases map to TRBD1. CDR3 length equals 17 residues. With V trimmed by 3 bases and J by 1 base, 11 bases remained unmatched. Germline CDR1 reads SNHLY; CDR2 reads FYNNEI. CDR3 loop: CASSEGLRGFGNTEAFF. The CDR3 nucleotides read TGTGCCAGCAGTGAGGGCCTCAGGGGGTTCGGGAACACTGAAGCTTTCTTT.

This clone was seen once. V usage is TRBV30 and J usage is TRBJ2-1, with TRBD2 identical over 7 bases. CDR3 length: 12 residues. Germline CDR1 reads GTSNPN; CDR2 reads SVGIG (reference sequence). Trimming took 2 bases from V and 7 from J; bases not matched to a gene: 2. CDR3 region: CAWSHGRNEQFF. The CDR3 DNA reads TGTGCCTGGAGTCACGGGAGGAATGAGCAGTTCTTC.